This T cell receptor beta chain was obtained from a study of CD8 T cells in Susac syndrome. After extraction with the RNeasy kit, about 0.5 to 1 ug of the RNA was reverse transcribed using random hexamers. TCRdb analysed the immunoSEQ multiplex PCR reads with MiXCR anew, one entry per CDR3 protein. The sample records under 550,000 distinct CDR3 sequences, roughly 85% being singletons. Trimming removed 1 base from V and 10 bases from J, with 8 bases in between. The CDR3 has 11 residues. Germline loops: CDR1 SEHNR, CDR2 FQNEAQ (reference sequence). What was sequenced was CD8+ T cells from PBMCs. This chain joins TRBV7-9 and TRBJ2-7, with a possible D match to TRBD2 (7 bases). This TCR was sampled from a human donor with multiple sclerosis. CDR3: CASSLGGGQYF. The CDR3 region has the DNA TGTGCCAGCAGCTTAGGGGGGGGCCAGTACTTC.